This TCR beta chain was documented in a study of post-analysis software for immune sequencing data. Background on the study: Multiple sclerosis in the patients followed relapsing-remitting, secondary progressive and progressive-relapsing courses. Study-wide findings and caveats: Multiple sclerosis patients had significantly lower normalized Chao1 diversity than controls. Elevated frequency relative to controls characterized roughly five TRBV segments in patients, TRBV5-6, TRBV5-1 and TRBV20-1 among them. Strong same-batch co-clustering of samples appeared with F measure clustering.

This clonotype was recorded once. As yet, its antigen is unknown. J gave up 10 bases and V 5 bases, and 11 bases lay outside the gene matches. This CDR3 region has 15 residues. Germline CDR1 reads SGHTA; CDR2 reads FQGTGA. Every TCR beta cDNA library bore unique molecular identifiers. With roughly 0.9 to 11 million T cells as the source, about half a million cDNA molecules resulted. TCRdb reprocessed the PCR reads via MiXCR and lists one record per CDR3 protein. The data contain more than 450,000 distinct CDR3 sequences, about 40% of them seen just once; the ten biggest clones take up around 1.7%. Sequenced material: blood. The clonotype was recovered from a girl aged 10 to 17 with multiple sclerosis. The chain joins TRBV7-3 to TRBJ2-1; 10 nucleotides align to TRBD1. CDR3 DNA sequence: TGTGCCAGCAGCCTCTCGGGACAGGGGCTCCACGAGCAGTTCTTC. Residues: CASSLSGQGLHEQFF.